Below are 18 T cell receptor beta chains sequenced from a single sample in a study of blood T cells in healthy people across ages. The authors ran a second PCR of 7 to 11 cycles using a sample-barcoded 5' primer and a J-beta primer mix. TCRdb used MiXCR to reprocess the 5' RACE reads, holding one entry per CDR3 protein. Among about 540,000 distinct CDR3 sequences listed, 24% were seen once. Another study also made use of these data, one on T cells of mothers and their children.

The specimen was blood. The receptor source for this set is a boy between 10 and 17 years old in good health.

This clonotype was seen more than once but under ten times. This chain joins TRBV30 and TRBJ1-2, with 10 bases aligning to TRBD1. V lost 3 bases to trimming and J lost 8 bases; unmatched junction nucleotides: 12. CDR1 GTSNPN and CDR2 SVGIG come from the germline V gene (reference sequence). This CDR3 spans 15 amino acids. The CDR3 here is CAWRRQGAPPWGYTF. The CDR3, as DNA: TGTGCCTGGAGGCGACAGGGGGCCCCGCCGTGGGGCTACACCTTC. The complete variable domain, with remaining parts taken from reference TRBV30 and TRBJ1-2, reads SQTIHQWPATLVQPVGSPLSLECTVEGTSNPNLYWYRQAAGRGLQLLFYSVGIGQISSEVPQNLSASRPQDRQFILSSKKLLLSDSGFYLCAWRRQGAPPWGYTFGSGTRLTVV.

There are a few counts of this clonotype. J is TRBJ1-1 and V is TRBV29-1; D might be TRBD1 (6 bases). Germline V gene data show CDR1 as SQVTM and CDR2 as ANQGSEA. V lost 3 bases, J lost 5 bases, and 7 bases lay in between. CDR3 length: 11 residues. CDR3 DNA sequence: TGCAGCGTTGAGCAGGGGACTGAAGCTTTCTTT. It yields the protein CSVEQGTEAFF.

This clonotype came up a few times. The CDR3 region is CASSQDPEGADTQYF. CDR3 DNA sequence: TGTGCCAGCAGCCAAGACCCCGAGGGCGCAGATACGCAGTATTTT. The chain recombines TRBV3-1 with TRBJ2-3, with D perhaps TRBD2 (5 bases). Germline CDR1 LGHDT, CDR2 YNNKEL (reference sequence). Trimming shortened V by 0 bases and J by 4 bases, and 11 bases separated the two germline ends. CDR3 length equals 15 residues.

The CDR3 protein is CASSPPGQASTDTQYF. The DNA of the CDR3 is TGTGCCAGCAGCCCACCGGGACAAGCTAGCACAGATACGCAGTATTTT. The chain carries TRBV11-1 and TRBJ2-3, with D possibly matching TRBD1 (6 bases). CDR3 length equals 16 residues. V was shortened by 5 bases and J by 0 bases, with 15 bases between the two germline ends. Germline CDR1 reads SGHAT; CDR2 reads FQDESV (reference sequence).

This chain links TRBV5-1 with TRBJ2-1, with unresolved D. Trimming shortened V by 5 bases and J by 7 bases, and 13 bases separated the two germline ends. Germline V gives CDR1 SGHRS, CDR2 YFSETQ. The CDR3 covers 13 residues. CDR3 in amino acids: CASRDPLGNEQFF. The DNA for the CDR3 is TGCGCCAGCAGGGACCCTTTGGGAAATGAGCAGTTCTTC.

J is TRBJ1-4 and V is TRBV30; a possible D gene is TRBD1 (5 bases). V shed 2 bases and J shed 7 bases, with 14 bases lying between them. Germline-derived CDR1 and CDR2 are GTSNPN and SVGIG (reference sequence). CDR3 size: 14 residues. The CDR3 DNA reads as TGTGCCTGGAGTACTGGGCAGGGCGGTGAAAAACTGTTTTTT. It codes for CAWSTGQGGEKLFF.

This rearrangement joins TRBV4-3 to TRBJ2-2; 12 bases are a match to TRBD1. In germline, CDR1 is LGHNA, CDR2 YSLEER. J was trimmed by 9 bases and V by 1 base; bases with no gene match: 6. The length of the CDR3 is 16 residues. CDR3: CASSQGRGTGGRELFF. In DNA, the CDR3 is TGCGCCAGCAGCCAAGGTCGTGGGACAGGGGGCCGGGAGCTGTTTTTT.

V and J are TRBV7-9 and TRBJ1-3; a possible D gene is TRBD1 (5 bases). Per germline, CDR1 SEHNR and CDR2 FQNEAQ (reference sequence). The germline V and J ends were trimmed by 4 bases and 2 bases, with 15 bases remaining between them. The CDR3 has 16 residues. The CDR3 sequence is CASSSSRGTAGNTIYF. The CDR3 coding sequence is TGTGCCAGCAGCTCCTCAAGAGGGACGGCTGGAAACACCATATATTTT.

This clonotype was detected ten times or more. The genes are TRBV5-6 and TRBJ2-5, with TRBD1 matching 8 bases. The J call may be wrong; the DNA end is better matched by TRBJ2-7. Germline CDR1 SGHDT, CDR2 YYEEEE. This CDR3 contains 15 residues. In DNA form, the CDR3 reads TGTGCCAGCAGCTTGGGGTCCGGGACAGGCTACGAGCAGTACTTC. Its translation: CASSLGSGTGYEQYF.

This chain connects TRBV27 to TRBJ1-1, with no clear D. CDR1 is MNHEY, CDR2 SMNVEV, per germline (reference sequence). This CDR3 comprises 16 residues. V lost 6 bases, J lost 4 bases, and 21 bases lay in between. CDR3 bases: TGTGCCAGCAGGCCTCCGCCGGCAGGTCCCTCCACTGAAGCTTTCTTT. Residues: CASRPPPAGPSTEAFF.

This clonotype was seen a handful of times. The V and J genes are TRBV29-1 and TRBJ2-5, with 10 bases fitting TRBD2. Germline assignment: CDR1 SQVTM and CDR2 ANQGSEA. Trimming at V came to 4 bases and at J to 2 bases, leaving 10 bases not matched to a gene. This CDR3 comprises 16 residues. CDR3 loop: CSVVERLAGGQETQYF. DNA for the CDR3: TGCAGCGTTGTAGAAAGATTAGCGGGGGGTCAAGAGACCCAGTACTTC.

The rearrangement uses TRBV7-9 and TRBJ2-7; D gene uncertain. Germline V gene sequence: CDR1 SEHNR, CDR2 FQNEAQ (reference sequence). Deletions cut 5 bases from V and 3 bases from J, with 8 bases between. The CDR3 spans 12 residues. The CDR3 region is CASSPLYYEQYF. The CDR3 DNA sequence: TGTGCCAGCAGCCCACTATACTACGAGCAGTACTTC. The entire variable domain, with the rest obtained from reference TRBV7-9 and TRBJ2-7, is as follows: DTGVSQNPRHKITKRGQNVTFRCDPISEHNRLYWYRQTLGQGPEFLTYFQNEAQLEKSRLLSDRFSAERPKGSFSTLEIQRTEQGDSAMYLCASSPLYYEQYFGPGTRLTVT.

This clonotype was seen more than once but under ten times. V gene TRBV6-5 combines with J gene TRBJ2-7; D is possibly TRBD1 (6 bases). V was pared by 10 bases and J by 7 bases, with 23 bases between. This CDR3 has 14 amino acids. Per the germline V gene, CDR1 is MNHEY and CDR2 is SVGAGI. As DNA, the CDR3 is TGTGCCACCAAGGGGGTTGACCTACGGGGAGAGCAGTACTTC. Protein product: CATKGVDLRGEQYF.

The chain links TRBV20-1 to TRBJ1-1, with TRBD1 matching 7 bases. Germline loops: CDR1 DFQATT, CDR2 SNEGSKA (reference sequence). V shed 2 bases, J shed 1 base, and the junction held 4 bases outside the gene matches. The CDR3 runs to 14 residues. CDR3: CSARSRGPNTEAFF. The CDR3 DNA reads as TGCAGTGCTAGATCTAGGGGGCCGAACACTGAAGCTTTCTTT.

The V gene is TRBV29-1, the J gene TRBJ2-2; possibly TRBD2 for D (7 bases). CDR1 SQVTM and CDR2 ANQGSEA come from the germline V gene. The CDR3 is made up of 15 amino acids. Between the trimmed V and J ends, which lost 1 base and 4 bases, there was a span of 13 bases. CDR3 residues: CSVEAGGAGTGELFF. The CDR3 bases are TGCAGCGTTGAAGCGGGGGGCGCGGGCACCGGGGAGCTGTTTTTT.

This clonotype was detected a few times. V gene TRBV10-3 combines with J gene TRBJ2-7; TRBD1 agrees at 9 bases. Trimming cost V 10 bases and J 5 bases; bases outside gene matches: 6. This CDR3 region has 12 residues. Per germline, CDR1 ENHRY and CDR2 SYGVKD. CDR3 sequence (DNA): TGTGCCAACGGACAGGGGACCCACGAGCAGTACTTC. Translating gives CANGQGTHEQYF.

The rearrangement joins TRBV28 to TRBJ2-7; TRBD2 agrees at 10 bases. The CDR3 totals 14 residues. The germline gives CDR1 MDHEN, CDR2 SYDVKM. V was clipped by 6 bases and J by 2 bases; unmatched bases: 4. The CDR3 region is CASRLLAGTYEQYF. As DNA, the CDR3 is TGTGCCAGCAGGCTACTAGCGGGAACCTACGAGCAGTACTTC. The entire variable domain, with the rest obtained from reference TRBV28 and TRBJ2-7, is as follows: DVKVTQSSRYLVKRTGEKVFLECVQDMDHENMFWYRQDPGLGLRLIYFSYDVKMKEKGDIPEGYSVSREKKERFSLILESASTNQTSMYLCASRLLAGTYEQYFGPGTRLTVT.

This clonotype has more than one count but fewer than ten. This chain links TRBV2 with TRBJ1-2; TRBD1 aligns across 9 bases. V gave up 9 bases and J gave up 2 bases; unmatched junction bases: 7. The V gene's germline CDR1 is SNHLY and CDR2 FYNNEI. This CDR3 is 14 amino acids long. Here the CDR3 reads CASRRQGGNYGYTF. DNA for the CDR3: TGTGCCAGTAGGAGACAGGGGGGGAACTATGGCTACACCTTC.